This TCR beta chain was retrieved from a study of control samples from healthy donors and cancer patients. Assay: immunoSEQ multiplex PCR; the TCRdb copy retains only in-frame clones and omits some. The sample holds around 99,000 clones, approximately 90% seen once. This CDR3 contains 15 residues. Germline assignment: CDR1 MGHRA and CDR2 YSYEKL. The germline V and J ends were trimmed by 6 bases and 7 bases, with 18 bases remaining between them. The sample comprised blood. The chain is built from TRBV4-1 and TRBJ1-4, with D possibly TRBD1 on 6 matching bases. The clonotype comes from a woman in her 50s in good health. Here the CDR3 reads CASRDTQGLSEKLFF. DNA for the CDR3: TGCGCCAGCAGGGACACCCAGGGGTTGAGTGAAAAACTGTTTTTT.